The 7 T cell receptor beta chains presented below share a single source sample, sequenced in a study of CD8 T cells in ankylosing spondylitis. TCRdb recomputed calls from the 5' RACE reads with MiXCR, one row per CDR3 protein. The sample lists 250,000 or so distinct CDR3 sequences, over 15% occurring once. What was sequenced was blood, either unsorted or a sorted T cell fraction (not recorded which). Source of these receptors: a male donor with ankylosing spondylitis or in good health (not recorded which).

CDR3 coding DNA: TGTGCCATCAGTGTAGGACTAGCGGACTACAATGAGCAGTTCTTC. Protein product: CAISVGLADYNEQFF. The chain couples TRBV10-3 to TRBJ2-1; 10 positions agree with TRBD2. The CDR3 runs 15 residues. V gave up 4 bases and J gave up 3 bases; unmatched junction bases: 3. Germline V CDR1 and CDR2: ENHRY, SYGVKD.

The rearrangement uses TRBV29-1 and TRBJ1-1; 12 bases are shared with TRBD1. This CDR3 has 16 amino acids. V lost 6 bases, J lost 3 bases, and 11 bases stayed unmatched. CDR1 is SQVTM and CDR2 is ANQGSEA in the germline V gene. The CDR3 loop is CSVEGTGGMVDTEAFF. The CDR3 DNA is TGCAGCGTCGAGGGGACAGGGGGCATGGTAGACACTGAAGCTTTCTTT.

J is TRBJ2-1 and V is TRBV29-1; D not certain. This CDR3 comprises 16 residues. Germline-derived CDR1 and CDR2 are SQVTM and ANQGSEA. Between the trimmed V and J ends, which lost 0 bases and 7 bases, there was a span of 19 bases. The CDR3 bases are TGCAGCGTTGAAGATAACAACAGCCACAACGGTAATGAGCAGTTCTTC. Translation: CSVEDNNSHNGNEQFF.

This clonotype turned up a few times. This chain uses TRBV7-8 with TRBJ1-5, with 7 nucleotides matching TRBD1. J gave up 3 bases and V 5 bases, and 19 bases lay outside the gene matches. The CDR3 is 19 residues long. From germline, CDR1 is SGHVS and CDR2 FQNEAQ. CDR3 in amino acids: CASSHGTEGYQPPNQPQHF. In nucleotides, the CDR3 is TGTGCCAGCAGCCATGGGACAGAGGGGTACCAGCCCCCCAATCAGCCCCAGCATTTT.

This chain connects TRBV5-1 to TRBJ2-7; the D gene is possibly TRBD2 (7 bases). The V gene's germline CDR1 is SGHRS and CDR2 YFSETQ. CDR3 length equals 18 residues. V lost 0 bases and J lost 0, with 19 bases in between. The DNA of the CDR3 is TGCGCCAGCAGCTTGGGCCCTCGGGGGGCGGCCCTCTCCTACGAGCAGTACTTC. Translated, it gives CASSLGPRGAALSYEQYF.

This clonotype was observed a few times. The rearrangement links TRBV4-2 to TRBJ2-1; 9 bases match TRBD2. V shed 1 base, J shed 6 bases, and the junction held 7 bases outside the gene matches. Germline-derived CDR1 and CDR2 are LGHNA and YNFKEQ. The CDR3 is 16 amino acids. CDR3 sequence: CASSQGTSGPVNEQFF. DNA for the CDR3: TGTGCCAGCAGCCAAGGAACTAGCGGGCCAGTCAATGAGCAGTTCTTC.

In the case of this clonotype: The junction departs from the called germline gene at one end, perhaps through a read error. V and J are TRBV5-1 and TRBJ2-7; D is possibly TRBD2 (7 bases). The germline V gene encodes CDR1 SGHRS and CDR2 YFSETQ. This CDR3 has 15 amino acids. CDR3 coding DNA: TGCGCCTGCAGCTTGGTAGGGGGGGACTCCTACGAGCAGTACTTC. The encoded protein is CACSLVGGDSYEQYF.